The 3 T cell receptor beta chains given below trace back to one sample, sequenced in a study of blood T cell repertoires in COVID-19. Measured with immunoSEQ multiplex PCR; TCRdb has only the in-frame clones, and not every one. The table includes about 210,000 clones, roughly four fifths detected once. The source material was peripheral blood. These receptors were obtained from a woman aged 40-49 years with acute or convalescent COVID-19.

The V and J genes are TRBV30 and TRBJ1-2, with TRBD1 matching over 8 bases. Germline trimming cut 4 bases from V and 6 bases from J; bases unmatched to any gene: 10. The CDR3 consists of 14 residues. Germline CDR1 reads GTSNPN; CDR2 reads SVGIG (reference sequence). CDR3 DNA sequence: TGTGCCTGGAATATGGCCGCGGGACAGGATGGCTACACCTTC. Translation gives CAWNMAAGQDGYTF.

The chain carries TRBV15 and TRBJ1-1; TRBD1 matches at 9 bases. Germline lookup yields CDR1 LNHNV and CDR2 YYDKDF (reference sequence). This CDR3 spans 14 amino acids. Unmatched junction bases numbered 1, after V lost 2 bases and J lost 3 bases. The CDR3 DNA sequence: TGTGCCACCAGCAGAAGACAGGGGGACACTGAAGCTTTCTTT. It specifies CATSRRQGDTEAFF.

The chain links TRBV19 to TRBJ2-3; the D gene is possibly TRBD1 (5 bases). The CDR3 length is 15 residues. V gave up 3 bases and J gave up 3 bases, with 13 bases separating them. Germline V gene sequence: CDR1 LNHDA, CDR2 SQIVND (reference sequence). This CDR3 is CASSIQGLRTDTQYF. In DNA form, the CDR3 reads TGTGCCAGTAGTATCCAGGGTTTGCGGACAGATACGCAGTATTTT.